This T cell receptor (beta chain) is drawn from a study of cytomegalovirus exposure and HLA in healthy donors. With 5 bases removed from V and 6 bases from J, the gap between germline ends came to 14 bases. Germline CDR1 reads KGHSH; CDR2 reads LQKENI. The CDR3 is 13 amino acids. PCR was performed using 60 Vbeta and 13 Jbeta primers. Generated by immunoSEQ multiplex PCR, the TCRdb table keeps only in-frame clones and is missing some. The profile shows about 140,000 clones, 76% of them singletons. The gene calls are TRBV18 and TRBJ2-7, with a weak D call TRBD1 (5 bases). The sample taken for sequencing was PBMCs. The TCR comes from a male donor in good health and CMV-seronegative. CDR3 DNA sequence: TGTGCCAGCTCAAGGGCAGGGTCCGGCGAGCAGTACTTC. It codes for CASSRAGSGEQYF.